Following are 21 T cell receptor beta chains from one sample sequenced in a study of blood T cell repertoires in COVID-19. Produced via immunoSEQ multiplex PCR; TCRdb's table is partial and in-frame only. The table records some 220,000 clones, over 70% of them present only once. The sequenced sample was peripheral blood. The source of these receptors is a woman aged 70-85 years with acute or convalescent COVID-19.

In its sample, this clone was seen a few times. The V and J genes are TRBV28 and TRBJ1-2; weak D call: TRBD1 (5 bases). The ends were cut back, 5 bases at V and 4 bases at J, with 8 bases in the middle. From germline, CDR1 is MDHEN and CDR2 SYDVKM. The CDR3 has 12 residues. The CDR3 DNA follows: TGTGCCAGCAGTACCAGGGTCTATGGCTACACCTTC. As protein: CASSTRVYGYTF.

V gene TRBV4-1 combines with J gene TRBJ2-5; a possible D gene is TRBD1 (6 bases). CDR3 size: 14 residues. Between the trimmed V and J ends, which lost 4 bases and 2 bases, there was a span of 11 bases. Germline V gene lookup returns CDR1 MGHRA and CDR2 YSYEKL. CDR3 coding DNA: TGCGCCAGCAGCCTTAGACAGGCGCAAGAGACCCAGTACTTC. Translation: CASSLRQAQETQYF.

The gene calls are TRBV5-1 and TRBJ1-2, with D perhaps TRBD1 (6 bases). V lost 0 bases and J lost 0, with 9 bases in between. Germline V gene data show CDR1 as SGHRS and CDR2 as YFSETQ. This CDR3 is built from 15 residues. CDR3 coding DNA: TGCGCCAGCAGCTTGGTCAGGGACACTAACTATGGCTACACCTTC. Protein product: CASSLVRDTNYGYTF.

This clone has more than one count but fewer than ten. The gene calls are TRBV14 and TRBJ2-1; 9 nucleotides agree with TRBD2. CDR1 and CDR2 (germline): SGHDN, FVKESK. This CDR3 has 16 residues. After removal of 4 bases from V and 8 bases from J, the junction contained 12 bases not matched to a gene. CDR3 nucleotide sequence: TGTGCCAGCAGCCTCCGAGGCGGGGGGGCATGGGATGAGCAGTTCTTC. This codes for CASSLRGGGAWDEQFF.

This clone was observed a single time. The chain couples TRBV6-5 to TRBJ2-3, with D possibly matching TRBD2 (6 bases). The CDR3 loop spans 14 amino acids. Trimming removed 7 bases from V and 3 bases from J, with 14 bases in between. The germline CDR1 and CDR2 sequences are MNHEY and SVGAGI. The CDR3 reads CASKTPGGTDTQYF. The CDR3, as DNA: TGTGCCAGCAAGACCCCCGGGGGTACAGATACGCAGTATTTT.

In DNA form, the CDR3 reads TGTGCCTGGAGTGCCGGCGGGACGGCGGGTGGGGAGCAGTACTTC. This gives the protein CAWSAGGTAGGEQYF. The rearrangement uses TRBV30 and TRBJ2-7, with a possible D match to TRBD2 (6 bases). Germline assignment: CDR1 GTSNPN and CDR2 SVGIG (reference sequence). The V and J ends lost 1 base and 7 bases respectively, with 20 bases between them. CDR3 length equals 15 residues.

CDR3 in DNA: TGTGCCACCAGTGATCCCGGAGGCATCTATGGCTACACCTTC. This translates into CATSDPGGIYGYTF. The genes are TRBV24-1 and TRBJ1-2; D remains ambiguous. CDR3 length: 14 amino acids. Germline V lookup: CDR1 KGHDR, CDR2 SFDVKD. With 3 bases removed from V and 4 bases from J, the gap between germline ends came to 11 bases.

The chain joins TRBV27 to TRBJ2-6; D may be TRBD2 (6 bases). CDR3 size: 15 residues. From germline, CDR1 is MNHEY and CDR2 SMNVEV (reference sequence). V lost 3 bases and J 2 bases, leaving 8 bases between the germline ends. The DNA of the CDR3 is TGTGCCAGCAGTTTTGGAGGGACTGGGGCCAACGTCCTGACTTTC. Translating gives CASSFGGTGANVLTF.

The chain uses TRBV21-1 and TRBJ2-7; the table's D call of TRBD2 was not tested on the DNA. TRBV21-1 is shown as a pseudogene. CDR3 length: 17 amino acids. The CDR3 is CASSKALSGETSYEQYV. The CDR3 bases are TGTGCCAGCAGCAAAGCGCTAAGCGGGGAGACCTCCTACGAGCAGTACGTC.

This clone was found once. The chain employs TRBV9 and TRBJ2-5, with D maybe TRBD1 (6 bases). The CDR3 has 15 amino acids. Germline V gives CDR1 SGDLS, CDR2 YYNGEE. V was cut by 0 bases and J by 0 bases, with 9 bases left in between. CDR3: CASSVGKGDQETQYF. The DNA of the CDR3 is TGTGCCAGCAGCGTAGGGAAGGGGGACCAAGAGACCCAGTACTTC.

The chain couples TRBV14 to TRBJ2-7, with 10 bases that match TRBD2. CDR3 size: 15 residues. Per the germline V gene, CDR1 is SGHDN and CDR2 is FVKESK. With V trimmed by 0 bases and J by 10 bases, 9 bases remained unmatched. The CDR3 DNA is TGTGCCAGCAGCCAAGATTTACTAGCGGGGAGGTATCAGTACTTC. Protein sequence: CASSQDLLAGRYQYF. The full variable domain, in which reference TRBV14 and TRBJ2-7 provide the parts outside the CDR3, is EAGVTQFPSHSVIEKGQTVTLRCDPISGHDNLYWYRRVMGKEIKFLLHFVKESKQDESGMPNNRFLAERTGGTYSTLKVQPAELEDSGVYFCASSQDLLAGRYQYFGPGTRLTVT.

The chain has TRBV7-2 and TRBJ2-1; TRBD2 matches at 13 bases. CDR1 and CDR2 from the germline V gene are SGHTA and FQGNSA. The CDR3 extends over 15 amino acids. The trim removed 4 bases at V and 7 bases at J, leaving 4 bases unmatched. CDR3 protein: CASSSGLAGLNEQFF. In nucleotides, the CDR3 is TGTGCCAGCAGCTCGGGACTAGCGGGGTTAAATGAGCAGTTCTTC.

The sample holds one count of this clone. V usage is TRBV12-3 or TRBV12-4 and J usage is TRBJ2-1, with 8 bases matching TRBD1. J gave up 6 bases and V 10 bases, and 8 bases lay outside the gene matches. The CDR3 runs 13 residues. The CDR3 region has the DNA TGTGCCACAGCTCCGACAGGGGTCAATGAGCAGTTCTTC. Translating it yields CATAPTGVNEQFF.

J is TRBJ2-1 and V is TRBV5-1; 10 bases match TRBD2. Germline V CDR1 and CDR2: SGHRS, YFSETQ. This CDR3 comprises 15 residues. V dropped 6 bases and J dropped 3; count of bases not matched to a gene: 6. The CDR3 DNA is TGCGCCAGCACCCGAACTAGCGGGGTCTACAATGAGCAGTTCTTC. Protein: CASTRTSGVYNEQFF.

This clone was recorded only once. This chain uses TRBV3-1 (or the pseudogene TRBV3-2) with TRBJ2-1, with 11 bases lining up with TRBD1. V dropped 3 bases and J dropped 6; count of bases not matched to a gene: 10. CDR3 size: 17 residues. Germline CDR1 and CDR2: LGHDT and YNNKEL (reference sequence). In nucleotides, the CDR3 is TGTGCCAGCAGCCAGTCAAAAAGGGGACAGGGGGGCAATGAGCAGTTCTTC. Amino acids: CASSQSKRGQGGNEQFF.

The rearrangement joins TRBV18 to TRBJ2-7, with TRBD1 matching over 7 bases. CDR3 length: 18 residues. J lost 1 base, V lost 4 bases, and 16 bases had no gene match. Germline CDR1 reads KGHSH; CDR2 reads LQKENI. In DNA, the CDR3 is TGTGCCAGCTCACTTCGACGACCGCGACAGGGAGAATCCTACGAGCAGTACTTC. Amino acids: CASSLRRPRQGESYEQYF. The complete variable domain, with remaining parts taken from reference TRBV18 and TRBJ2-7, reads NAGVMQNPRHLVRRRGQEARLRCSPMKGHSHVYWYRQLPEEGLKFMVYLQKENIIDESGMPKERFSAEFPKEGPSILRIQQVVRGDSAAYFCASSLRRPRQGESYEQYFGPGTRLTVT.

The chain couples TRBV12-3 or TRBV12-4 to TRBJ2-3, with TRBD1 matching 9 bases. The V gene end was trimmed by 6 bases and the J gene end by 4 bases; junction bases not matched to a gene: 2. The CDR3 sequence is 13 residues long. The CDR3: CASRGQGADTQYF. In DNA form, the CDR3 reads TGTGCCAGCAGGGGACAGGGCGCAGATACGCAGTATTTT.

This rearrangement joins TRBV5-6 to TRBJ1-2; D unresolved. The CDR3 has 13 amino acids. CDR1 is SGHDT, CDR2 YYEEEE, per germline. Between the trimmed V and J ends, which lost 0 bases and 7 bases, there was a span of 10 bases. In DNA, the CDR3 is TGTGCCAGCAGCTTGGTGTCACGGGGTGGCTACACCTTC. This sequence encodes CASSLVSRGGYTF.

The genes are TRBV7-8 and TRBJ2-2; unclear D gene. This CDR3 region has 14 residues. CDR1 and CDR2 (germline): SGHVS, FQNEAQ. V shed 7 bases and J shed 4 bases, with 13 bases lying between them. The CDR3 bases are TGTGCCAGCACACTACGAGAAACCACCGGGGAGCTGTTTTTT. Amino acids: CASTLRETTGELFF.

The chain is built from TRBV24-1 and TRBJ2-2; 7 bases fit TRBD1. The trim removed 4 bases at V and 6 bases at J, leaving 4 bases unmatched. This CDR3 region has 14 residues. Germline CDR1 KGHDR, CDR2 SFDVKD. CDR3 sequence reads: CATSEDRVPGELFF. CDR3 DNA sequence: TGTGCCACCAGTGAAGACAGGGTGCCCGGGGAGCTGTTTTTT.

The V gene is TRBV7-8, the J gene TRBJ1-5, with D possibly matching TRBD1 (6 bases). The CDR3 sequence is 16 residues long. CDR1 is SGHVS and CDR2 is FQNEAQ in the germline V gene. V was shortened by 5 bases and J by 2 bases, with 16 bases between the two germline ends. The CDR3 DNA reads TGTGCCAGCAGCGCACAGGGACGGCCGGGCAATCAGCCCCAGCATTTT. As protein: CASSAQGRPGNQPQHF.